This entry lists 28 T cell receptor beta chains sequenced from one sample in a study of a mutant IDH1 vaccine in newly diagnosed glioma. Time point: week 23, last vaccination. With topical imiquimod, each dose of the vaccine consisted of 300 ug of mutant IDH1 20-mer peptide. Profiling relied on immunoSEQ multiplex PCR, and the TCRdb table lists in-frame clones only, not all of them. There are 82,000 or so clones in the sample; roughly 85% occur only once, and 2% to 2.5% lies in the top ten. The antigens for these receptors are not known. Sequences were derived from PBMCs, sampled from a glioma patient whose treatment included an IDH1 peptide vaccine. These receptors all come from a man aged 25-45 years with glioma. Some clones in this sample may be carry-over from other donors' samples.

This sequence joins TRBV9 and TRBJ1-1; TRBD1 might be the D (6 bases). V was clipped by 4 bases and J by 6 bases, with 13 bases between them. The germline CDR1 and CDR2 sequences are SGDLS and YYNGEE. The CDR3 has 13 amino acids. The CDR3 nucleotides are TGTGCCAGCAGCCTCGGGGGCACCGCTGAAGCTTTCTTT. Protein product: CASSLGGTAEAFF.

V and J are TRBV9 and TRBJ1-5, with TRBD1 identical over 10 bases. V dropped 8 bases and J dropped 7; count of bases not matched to a gene: 6. Germline CDR1 reads SGDLS; CDR2 reads YYNGEE. This CDR3 comprises 13 residues. This CDR3 is CARRTGGGQPQHF. Here the CDR3 DNA reads TGTGCCAGGAGGACAGGGGGTGGGCAGCCCCAGCATTTT. The entire variable domain, with the rest obtained from reference TRBV9 and TRBJ1-5, is as follows: DSGVTQTPKHLITATGQRVTLRCSPRSGDLSVYWYQQSLDQGLQFLIQYYNGEERAKGNILERFSAQQFPDLHSELNLSSLELGDSALYFCARRTGGGQPQHFGDGTRLSIL.

The chain carries TRBV5-1 and TRBJ2-5; tentative D call: TRBD1 (5 bases). The V gene lost 5 bases and the J gene lost 1 base, with 12 bases spanning the gap. The CDR3 contains 14 residues. Germline V gene sequence: CDR1 SGHRS, CDR2 YFSETQ. In DNA form, the CDR3 reads TGCGCCAGCAGTTCCCAGGGTCTCCAAGAGACCCAGTACTTC. Translated: CASSSQGLQETQYF.

This chain uses TRBV7-8 with TRBJ1-2; D is possibly TRBD1 (5 bases). The CDR3 runs 14 residues. V was clipped by 0 bases and J by 5 bases, with 10 bases between them. CDR1 and CDR2 from the germline V gene are SGHVS and FQNEAQ. The chain's CDR3 is CASSLARGGYGYTF. CDR3 DNA: TGTGCCAGCAGCTTAGCACGGGGCGGGTATGGCTACACCTTC.

This chain uses TRBV27 with TRBJ1-4; no reliable D call. CDR1 is MNHEY and CDR2 is SMNVEV in the germline V gene (reference sequence). This CDR3 comprises 15 residues. Trimming removed 1 base from V and 4 bases from J, with 10 bases in between. The DNA for the CDR3 is TGTGCCAGCAGTTTATTCTACGGGTTTAATGAAAAACTGTTTTTT. The encoded protein is CASSLFYGFNEKLFF. Full variable domain (rest looked up from reference TRBV27 and TRBJ1-4): EAQVTQNPRYLITVTGKKLTVTCSQNMNHEYMSWYRQDPGLGLRQIYYSMNVEVTDKGDVPEGYKVSRKEKRNFPLILESPSPNQTSLYFCASSLFYGFNEKLFFGSGTQLSVL.

V and J are TRBV7-2 and TRBJ2-1, with a possible D match to TRBD2 (7 bases). V was cut by 5 bases and J by 9 bases, with 23 bases left in between. CDR3 length: 16 amino acids. Germline V gene sequence: CDR1 SGHTA, CDR2 FQGNSA. In DNA, the CDR3 is TGTGCCAGCAGCCCAAGAGATGGGGGGGCTGGGCCTGAGCAGTTCTTC. This codes for CASSPRDGGAGPEQFF.

This chain links TRBV25-1 with TRBJ2-3; 8 nucleotides line up with TRBD2. With V trimmed by 6 bases and J by 2 bases, 13 bases remained unmatched. Germline CDR1 reads MGHDK; CDR2 reads SYGVNS. This CDR3 comprises 17 residues. The CDR3 DNA sequence: TGTGCCAGCAGGGGAGGGGCGGGGGGACTCAACACAGATACGCAGTATTTT. Amino acid sequence: CASRGGAGGLNTDTQYF.

CDR3: CASSVGQGGRTQYF. In DNA, the CDR3 is TGTGCCAGCAGCGTCGGACAGGGAGGGCGGACCCAGTACTTC. This chain uses TRBV11-2 with TRBJ2-5; perhaps TRBD1 as D (8 bases). Trimming took 5 bases from V and 7 from J, leaving 17 bases between them. Germline values: CDR1 SGHAT, CDR2 FQNNGV. This CDR3 has 14 amino acids.

This clone was seen a few times. The chain links TRBV5-1 to TRBJ2-5; the D is unclear. CDR1 and CDR2 (germline): SGHRS, YFSETQ. The CDR3 runs to 12 residues. V lost 0 bases to trimming and J lost 5 bases, with 5 bases between them. The DNA for the CDR3 is TGCGCCAGCAGCTTGGATCTTGAGACCCAGTACTTC. It translates to CASSLDLETQYF.

The gene calls are TRBV9 and TRBJ1-3, with 10 bases identical to TRBD1. This CDR3 is built from 17 residues. V was pared by 4 bases and J by 2 bases, with 9 bases of the junction left unmatched. CDR1 is SGDLS, CDR2 YYNGEE, per germline. CDR3 in DNA: TGTGCCAGCAGCCCCCGCGGGGGGACAGGGGCTGGAAACACCATATATTTT. Protein: CASSPRGGTGAGNTIYF.

This clone was found once. The J gene is TRBJ2-1, the V gene TRBV7-6; TRBD2 matches 11 bases. Looked up from germline, CDR1 is SGHVS and CDR2 is FNYEAQ. Trimming cost V 1 base and J 9 bases; bases outside gene matches: 8. The CDR3 totals 16 residues. The CDR3 DNA sequence: TGTGCCAGCAGCTTAGACGGTAGCGGGGGGGCCAGTGAGCAGTTCTTC. Its protein product is CASSLDGSGGASEQFF.

The chain links TRBV7-9 to TRBJ1-5; 10 nucleotides agree with TRBD1. Unmatched junction bases numbered 11, after V lost 5 bases and J lost 7 bases. This CDR3 contains 16 residues. Germline loops: CDR1 SEHNR, CDR2 FQNEAQ (reference sequence). The DNA of the CDR3 is TGTGCCAGCAGCCCCGGGACAGGGGCCATCACCCAGCCCCAGCATTTT. This gives the protein CASSPGTGAITQPQHF.

Only a few counts were recorded for this clone. The rearrangement uses TRBV19 and TRBJ1-5; D not resolved. Trimming stripped 3 bases from V and 4 bases from J, with 7 bases between. CDR1 is LNHDA, CDR2 SQIVND, per germline (reference sequence). This CDR3 is 13 amino acids long. The CDR3 sequence: CASSISPNQPQHF. CDR3 nucleotides: TGTGCCAGTAGTATTAGCCCAAATCAGCCCCAGCATTTT. Supplemented by reference TRBV19 and TRBJ1-5, the full variable domain reads DGGITQSPKYLFRKEGQNVTLSCEQNLNHDAMYWYRQDPGQGLRLIYYSQIVNDFQKGDIAEGYSVSREKKESFPLTVTSAQKNPTAFYLCASSISPNQPQHFGDGTRLSIL.

J is TRBJ1-1 and V is TRBV29-1, with D unclear. The CDR3 is 13 residues long. CDR1 SQVTM and CDR2 ANQGSEA come from the germline V gene. The V end lost 0 bases, the J end lost 1 base, and 6 bases lay between the germline ends. The CDR3 sequence: CSVEDQGNTEAFF. DNA for the CDR3: TGCAGCGTTGAAGATCAAGGGAACACTGAAGCTTTCTTT.

As for this clone: This sample includes further DNA sequences coding for the same CDR3. The chain employs TRBV7-9 and TRBJ2-1, with 12 bases that match TRBD2. This CDR3 has 15 residues. Germline CDR1 SEHNR, CDR2 FQNEAQ (reference sequence). After removal of 2 bases from V and 7 bases from J, the junction contained 3 bases not matched to a gene. The CDR3 reads CASSLLAGGYNEQFF. As DNA, the CDR3 is TGTGCCAGCAGCTTACTAGCGGGAGGGTATAATGAGCAGTTCTTC.

The chain uses TRBV10-3 and TRBJ2-1; 7 bases align to TRBD1. The CDR3 extends over 15 amino acids. Germline CDR1 reads ENHRY; CDR2 reads SYGVKD. V dropped 4 bases and J dropped 4; count of bases not matched to a gene: 7. The CDR3 reads CAISVTGESYNEQFF. In nucleotides, the CDR3 is TGTGCCATCAGTGTCACAGGGGAATCGTACAATGAGCAGTTCTTC.

V is TRBV5-1 and J is TRBJ1-2, with a tentative D call TRBD1 (6 bases). CDR1 is SGHRS and CDR2 is YFSETQ in the germline V gene. The V end was cut by 1 base, the J end by 2 bases, with 15 bases between. The CDR3 extends over 16 amino acids. Written as DNA, the CDR3 is TGCGCCAGCAGCTTGCTAATGGACCAGGGGAACTATGGCTACACCTTC. Its protein product is CASSLLMDQGNYGYTF.

J is TRBJ2-2 and V is TRBV2; no firm D call. The CDR3 consists of 11 residues. Looked up from germline, CDR1 is SNHLY and CDR2 is FYNNEI. V was trimmed by 7 bases and J by 7 bases, leaving 7 bases between them. As DNA, the CDR3 is TGTGCCAGCACCGAACGCGGGGAGCTGTTTTTT. Its protein is CASTERGELFF.

This clone was seen only a few times. The chain is built from TRBV20-1 and TRBJ1-1; D is unclear. CDR3 length: 11 residues. The germline CDR1 and CDR2 sequences are DFQATT and SNEGSKA (reference sequence). The CDR3 bases are TGCAGAACTATGGAGAGGGCTGAAGCTTTCTTT. Encoded protein: CRTMERAEAFF.

The rearrangement uses TRBV4-2 and TRBJ2-4; 8 nucleotides align to TRBD1. The CDR3 totals 18 residues. J gave up 0 bases and V 1 base, and 8 bases lay outside the gene matches. Per the germline V gene, CDR1 is LGHNA and CDR2 is YNFKEQ. This CDR3 is CASSQGRTGRIAKNIQYF. CDR3 in DNA: TGTGCCAGCAGCCAAGGCCGGACAGGGCGCATAGCCAAAAACATTCAGTACTTC.

This clone was seen once. The V call is TRBV27, the J call TRBJ1-1; tentatively, D is TRBD1 (6 bases). The germline gives CDR1 MNHEY, CDR2 SMNVEV (reference sequence). V lost 5 bases and J lost 2, with 12 bases in between. This CDR3 contains 14 residues. The CDR3 region is CASSIQGLNTEAFF. Here the CDR3 DNA reads TGTGCCAGCAGTATCCAGGGGCTTAACACTGAAGCTTTCTTT.

V is TRBV6-5 and J is TRBJ2-5; no definite D call. The length of the CDR3 is 13 residues. V lost 5 bases and J 4 bases, leaving 11 bases between the germline ends. The germline gives CDR1 MNHEY, CDR2 SVGAGI. The CDR3: CASSEDYGETQYF. Here the CDR3 DNA reads TGTGCCAGCAGTGAGGATTACGGAGAGACCCAGTACTTC.

V and J are TRBV7-9 and TRBJ2-7, with TRBD2 as a possible D gene (6 bases). Trimming took 0 bases from V and 5 from J, leaving 11 bases between them. The germline CDR1 and CDR2 sequences are SEHNR and FQNEAQ (reference sequence). The CDR3 sequence is 14 residues long. CDR3 nucleotide sequence: TGTGCCAGCAGCTTAGCTCAAGGAGGGAACGAGCAGTACTTC. Translated, it gives CASSLAQGGNEQYF.

The rearrangement links TRBV18 to TRBJ1-2, with 10 nucleotides matching TRBD1. The CDR3 length is 18 residues. In germline, CDR1 is KGHSH, CDR2 LQKENI. V was clipped by 6 bases and J by 2 bases; unmatched bases: 15. CDR3 region: CASSPPESGQGRNYGYTF. As DNA, the CDR3 is TGTGCCAGCTCCCCTCCCGAATCGGGACAGGGGCGGAACTATGGCTACACCTTC.

This clone was counted a single time. CDR3 residues: CASSLGREGLLAGTGELFF. The CDR3 coding sequence is TGTGCCAGCAGCCTAGGACGGGAGGGCCTGCTGGCAGGGACCGGGGAGCTGTTTTTT. This chain uses TRBV12-1 with TRBJ2-2; no check of the table's D call, TRBD2, against the DNA was made. TRBV12-1 is a pseudogene segment. This CDR3 has 19 residues.

V and J are TRBV7-3 and TRBJ1-4; TRBD1 aligns across 9 bases. J gave up 8 bases and V 5 bases, and 12 bases lay outside the gene matches. The CDR3 loop spans 16 amino acids. CDR1 and CDR2 (germline): SGHTA, FQGTGA. The CDR3 DNA reads TGTGCCAGCAGCCTAGGACAGGGGCCGCAGGAAGAAAAACTGTTTTTT. It codes for CASSLGQGPQEEKLFF.

V usage is TRBV19 and J usage is TRBJ2-5; weak D call: TRBD1 (5 bases). Trimming removed 6 bases from V and 2 bases from J, with 13 bases in between. The CDR3 has 14 residues. From germline, CDR1 is LNHDA and CDR2 SQIVND (reference sequence). The CDR3: CASSQLTAQETQYF. The CDR3 bases are TGTGCCAGTAGCCAACTGACAGCACAAGAGACCCAGTACTTC.

This sequence joins TRBV30 and TRBJ1-4; a possible D gene is TRBD1 (5 bases). Trimming stripped 5 bases from V and 5 bases from J, with 15 bases between. Germline lookup yields CDR1 GTSNPN and CDR2 SVGIG (reference sequence). CDR3 length: 14 residues. Here the CDR3 reads CAWGDSYQNEKLFF. Here the CDR3 DNA reads TGTGCCTGGGGCGACAGTTATCAGAATGAAAAACTGTTTTTT.